These 8 T cell receptor beta chains were all obtained from the same sample, sequenced in a study of cytomegalovirus exposure and HLA in healthy donors (dated by TCRdb to about 2017). Library preparation employed the immunoSEQ multiplex PCR assay. For the multiplex PCR, a mixture combining 60 forward primers for TCR Vbeta segments and 13 reverse primers for TCR Jbeta segments was used. What TCRdb holds here is the immuneACCESS table cut down to in-frame rearrangements. Part of the clones is not present; checked against another copy, under half of the missing clones reflect an unresolved V gene, and the others are unexplained. Counted in this sample were some 170,000 clones; 80% of them appeared once. The top ten clonotypes cover roughly 4.7% of the sample. What was sequenced was PBMCs. These TCRs come from a man younger than 40 in good health and CMV-seronegative.

The chain recombines TRBV28 with TRBJ1-1; no firm D call. The germline V gene encodes CDR1 MDHEN and CDR2 SYDVKM. The CDR3 has 14 amino acids. With 4 bases removed from V and 2 bases from J, the gap between germline ends came to 11 bases. The CDR3 is CASSSPTLNTEAFF. The DNA for the CDR3 is TGTGCCAGCAGTTCACCTACCCTTAACACTGAAGCTTTCTTT.

The chain links TRBV27 to TRBJ2-7, with a possible D match to TRBD2 (6 bases). The V gene lost 6 bases and the J gene lost 7 bases, with 13 bases spanning the gap. Germline V gene data show CDR1 as MNHEY and CDR2 as SMNVEV (reference sequence). CDR3 length: 12 residues. In nucleotides, the CDR3 is TGTGCCAGCAGCCGGGGACTGGGGGAGCAGTACTTC. Encoded protein: CASSRGLGEQYF.

J is TRBJ2-3 and V is TRBV6-1; D possibly corresponds to TRBD1 (5 bases). The germline gives CDR1 MNHNS, CDR2 SASEGT. The CDR3 sequence is 15 residues long. Trimming took 6 bases from V and 0 from J, leaving 13 bases between them. Here the CDR3 reads CASRTRAKSTDTQYF. The CDR3 DNA is TGTGCCAGCAGAACCAGGGCCAAGAGCACAGATACGCAGTATTTT.

This clone was seen a handful of times. J is TRBJ1-1 and V is TRBV5-1, with 9 nucleotides matching TRBD1. Germline CDR1 reads SGHRS; CDR2 reads YFSETQ. The V segment lost 3 bases and the J segment 5 bases; nucleotides outside the gene matches: 5. This CDR3 comprises 14 residues. Here the CDR3 DNA reads TGCGCCAGCAGCTCTACAGGGGGCGAAACTGAAGCTTTCTTT. Encoded protein: CASSSTGGETEAFF.

The chain employs TRBV4-1 and TRBJ2-2, with D maybe TRBD2 (6 bases). The CDR3 is 15 residues long. V was cut by 0 bases and J by 6 bases, with 11 bases left in between. CDR1 MGHRA and CDR2 YSYEKL come from the germline V gene. The DNA of the CDR3 is TGCGCCAGCAGCCAAGAAGGAGGGGCGTCCGGGGAGCTGTTTTTT. Translating it yields CASSQEGGASGELFF.

The chain joins TRBV7-6 to TRBJ2-1, with 7 bases lining up with TRBD2. The CDR3 runs 15 residues. Unmatched junction bases numbered 10, after V lost 5 bases and J lost 6 bases. From germline, CDR1 is SGHVS and CDR2 FNYEAQ. As DNA, the CDR3 is TGTGCCAGCAGCCCCGGGGGGAGGGGAGGCAATGAGCAGTTCTTC. It specifies CASSPGGRGGNEQFF.

J is TRBJ1-3 and V is TRBV6-1; D is perhaps TRBD1 (6 bases). CDR3 length equals 16 residues. Germline V gene lookup returns CDR1 MNHNS and CDR2 SASEGT. The V gene lost 0 bases and the J gene lost 2 bases, with 11 bases spanning the gap. DNA for the CDR3: TGTGCCAGCAGTGAAGCCCCAGGGGCTGCTGGAAACACCATATATTTT. Its protein product is CASSEAPGAAGNTIYF.

This rearrangement joins TRBV28 to TRBJ1-2, with TRBD1 as a possible D gene (5 bases). CDR1 and CDR2 (germline): MDHEN, SYDVKM. There are 12 residues in the CDR3. The V and J ends lost 3 bases and 8 bases respectively, with 10 bases between them. The CDR3 coding sequence is TGTGCCAGCAGTTTCAGGGAATTGGGCTACACCTTC. It translates to CASSFRELGYTF.